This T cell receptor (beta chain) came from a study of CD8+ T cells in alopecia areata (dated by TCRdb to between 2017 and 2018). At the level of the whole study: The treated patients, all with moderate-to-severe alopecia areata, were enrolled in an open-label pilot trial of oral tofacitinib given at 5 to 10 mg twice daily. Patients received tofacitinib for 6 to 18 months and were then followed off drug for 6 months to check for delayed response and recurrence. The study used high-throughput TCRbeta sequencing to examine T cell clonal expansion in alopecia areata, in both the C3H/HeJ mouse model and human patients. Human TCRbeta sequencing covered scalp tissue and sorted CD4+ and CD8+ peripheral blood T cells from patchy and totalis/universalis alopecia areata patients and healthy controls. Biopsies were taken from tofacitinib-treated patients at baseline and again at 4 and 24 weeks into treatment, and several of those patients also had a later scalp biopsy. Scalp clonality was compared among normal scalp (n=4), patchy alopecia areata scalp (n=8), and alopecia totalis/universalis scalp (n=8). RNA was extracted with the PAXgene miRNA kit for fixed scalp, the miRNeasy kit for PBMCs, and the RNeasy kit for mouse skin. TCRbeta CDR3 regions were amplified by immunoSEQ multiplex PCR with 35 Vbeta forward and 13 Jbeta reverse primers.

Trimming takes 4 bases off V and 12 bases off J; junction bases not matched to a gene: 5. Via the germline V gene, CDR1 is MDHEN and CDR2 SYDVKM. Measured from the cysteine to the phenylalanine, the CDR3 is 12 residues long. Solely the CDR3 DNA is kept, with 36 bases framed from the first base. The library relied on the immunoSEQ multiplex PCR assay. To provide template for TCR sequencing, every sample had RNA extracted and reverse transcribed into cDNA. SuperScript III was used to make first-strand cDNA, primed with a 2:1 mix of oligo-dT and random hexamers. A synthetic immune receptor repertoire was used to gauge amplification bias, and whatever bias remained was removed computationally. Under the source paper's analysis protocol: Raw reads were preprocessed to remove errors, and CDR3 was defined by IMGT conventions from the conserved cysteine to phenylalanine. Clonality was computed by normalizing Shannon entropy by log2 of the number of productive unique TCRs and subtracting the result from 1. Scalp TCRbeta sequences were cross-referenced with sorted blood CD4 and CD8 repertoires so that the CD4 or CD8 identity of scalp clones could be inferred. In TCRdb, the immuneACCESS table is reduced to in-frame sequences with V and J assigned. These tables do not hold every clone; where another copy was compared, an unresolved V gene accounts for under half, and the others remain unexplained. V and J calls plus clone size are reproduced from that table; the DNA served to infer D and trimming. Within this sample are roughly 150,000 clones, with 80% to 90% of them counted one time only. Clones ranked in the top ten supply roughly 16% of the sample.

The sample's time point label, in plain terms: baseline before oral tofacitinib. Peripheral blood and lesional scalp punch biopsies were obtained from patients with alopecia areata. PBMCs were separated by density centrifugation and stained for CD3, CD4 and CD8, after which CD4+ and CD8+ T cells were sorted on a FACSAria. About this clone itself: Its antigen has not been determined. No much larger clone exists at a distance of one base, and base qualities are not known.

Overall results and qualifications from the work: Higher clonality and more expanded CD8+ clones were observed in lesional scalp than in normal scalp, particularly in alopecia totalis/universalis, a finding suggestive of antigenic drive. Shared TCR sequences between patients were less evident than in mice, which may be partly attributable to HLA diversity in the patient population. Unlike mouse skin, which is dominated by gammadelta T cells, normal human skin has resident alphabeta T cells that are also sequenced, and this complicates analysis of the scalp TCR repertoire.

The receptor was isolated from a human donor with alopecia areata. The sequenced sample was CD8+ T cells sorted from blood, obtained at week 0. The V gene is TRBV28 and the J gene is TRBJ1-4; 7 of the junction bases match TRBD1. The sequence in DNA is TGTGCCAGCAGTTGGACAGGCGGGGAACTGTTTTTT. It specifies CASSWTGGELFF.